The 26 T cell receptor beta chains presented below share a single source sample, sequenced in a study of graft-versus-host responses after intestinal transplantation. Generated by immunoSEQ multiplex PCR, the TCRdb table keeps only in-frame clones and is missing some. The sample records approximately 28,000 clones, roughly 93% being singletons. Sequences were derived from PBMCs, sampled approximately ten weeks after intestinal transplant. The source of these receptors is a human patient who received an intestinal transplant, so some T cells may come from the graft donor.

This chain joins TRBV4-3 and TRBJ2-1; 7 bases are a match to TRBD2. The CDR3 has 16 residues. With 0 bases clipped from V and 7 bases from J, the junction kept 9 bases outside the gene matches. Germline CDR1 reads LGHNA; CDR2 reads YSLEER. CDR3: CASSQDRGLGSNEQFF. As DNA, the CDR3 is TGCGCCAGCAGCCAAGATAGAGGACTAGGGTCGAATGAGCAGTTCTTC.

This clone came up a few times. The chain has TRBV4-2 and TRBJ1-4; D is ambiguous. The CDR3 is 14 residues long. V was pared by 3 bases and J by 8 bases, with 13 bases between. Germline V gene data show CDR1 as LGHNA and CDR2 as YNFKEQ. The CDR3, as DNA: TGTGCCAGCAGCCATGTCAGGATTGAGGAAAAACTGTTTTTT. Protein product: CASSHVRIEEKLFF.

The V gene is TRBV7-8, the J gene TRBJ2-3; D is uncertain. Germline CDR1 reads SGHVS; CDR2 reads FQNEAQ. The CDR3 totals 15 residues. V dropped 1 base and J dropped 2 bases, with 10 bases sitting between them. CDR3 region: CASSLVGWVTDTQYF. The DNA of the CDR3 is TGTGCCAGCAGCTTAGTCGGGTGGGTCACAGATACGCAGTATTTT.

To note about this clone: This sample also contains other DNA sequences that code for the same CDR3. The V and J genes are TRBV4-1 and TRBJ2-2; D uncertain. Germline CDR1 MGHRA, CDR2 YSYEKL. Trimming shortened V by 4 bases and J by 0 bases, and 3 bases separated the two germline ends. The CDR3 has 13 residues. The CDR3 region is CASSPTNTGELFF. In DNA form, the CDR3 reads TGCGCCAGCAGCCCAACGAACACCGGGGAGCTGTTTTTT.

The chain couples TRBV14 to TRBJ2-1, with D maybe TRBD2 (5 bases). The CDR3 runs 18 residues. CDR1 and CDR2 from the germline V gene are SGHDN and FVKESK. V lost 4 bases, J lost 0 bases, and 19 bases lay in between. The CDR3 protein is CASSPPRVGGRSYNEQFF. The CDR3 bases are TGTGCCAGCAGCCCCCCGAGGGTGGGCGGCCGCTCCTACAATGAGCAGTTCTTC.

This chain connects TRBV11-3 to TRBJ2-5, with 7 bases identical to TRBD1. V trimming: 5 bases; J trimming: 2 bases; junction bases outside the gene matches: 2. The CDR3 contains 13 residues. The V gene's germline CDR1 is SGHNT and CDR2 YENEEA. The CDR3 here is CASSIRGQETQYF. DNA of the CDR3: TGTGCCAGCAGCATCAGGGGGCAAGAGACCCAGTACTTC.

The V call is TRBV12-5, the J call TRBJ2-4; TRBD1 agrees at 7 bases. V lost 6 bases and J lost 9; bases outside the gene matches: 5. Germline V gene data show CDR1 as LGHNT and CDR2 as FRNRAP. CDR3 length equals 12 residues. The CDR3 loop is CASGQGSGIQYF. CDR3 nucleotides: TGTGCTAGTGGACAGGGGAGTGGCATTCAGTACTTC. Complete variable domain (other parts from reference TRBV12-5 and TRBJ2-4): DARVTQTPRHKVTEMGQEVTMRCQPILGHNTVFWYRQTMMQGLELLAYFRNRAPLDDSGMPKDRFSAEMPDATLATLKIQPSEPRDSAVYFCASGQGSGIQYFGAGTRLSVL.

The CDR3 region has the DNA TGCGCCAGCAGCCAAGATCCCCGACAATCTGCTGAAGCTTTCTTT. Translated: CASSQDPRQSAEAFF. The rearrangement links TRBV4-3 to TRBJ1-1; D remains ambiguous. CDR3 length: 15 residues. V lost 0 bases and J 6 bases, leaving 14 bases between the germline ends. Germline V gene lookup returns CDR1 LGHNA and CDR2 YSLEER.

A single count supports this clone. This chain uses TRBV28 with TRBJ1-4, with TRBD1 matching 7 bases. There are 19 residues in the CDR3. J gave up 5 bases and V 2 bases, and 17 bases lay outside the gene matches. The germline CDR1 and CDR2 sequences are MDHEN and SYDVKM. In DNA, the CDR3 is TGTGCCAGCAGTTTACCCAGACAGGGTCTGAGGACGGACAATGAAAAACTGTTTTTT. It translates to CASSLPRQGLRTDNEKLFF.

The chain uses TRBV7-2 and TRBJ2-1, with 8 bases that match TRBD2. V lost 1 base to trimming and J lost 5 bases; unmatched junction nucleotides: 10. This CDR3 is built from 17 residues. Germline V gene data show CDR1 as SGHTA and CDR2 as FQGNSA. The CDR3 DNA reads as TGTGCCAGCAGCTTAGAGAACCCGGGACTAGGGAACAATGAGCAGTTCTTC. The encoded protein is CASSLENPGLGNNEQFF.

The V call is TRBV6-4, the J call TRBJ1-4, with TRBD1 matching 7 bases. Germline V gene sequence: CDR1 MRHNA, CDR2 SNTAGT. V lost 5 bases, J lost 7 bases, and 10 bases stayed unmatched. This CDR3 is 15 amino acids long. CDR3 nucleotides: TGTGCCAGCAGTCGCCAGGGGGGCGCAGGTGAAAAACTGTTTTTT. The encoded protein is CASSRQGGAGEKLFF.

The V and J genes are TRBV27 and TRBJ1-2; weak D call: TRBD1 (6 bases). The CDR3 has 16 residues. Germline CDR1 reads MNHEY; CDR2 reads SMNVEV (reference sequence). The V end lost 4 bases, the J end lost 1 base, and 16 bases lay between the germline ends. The CDR3 spells CASSWTAVGGNYGYTF. CDR3 bases: TGTGCCAGCAGTTGGACAGCCGTAGGGGGTAACTATGGCTACACCTTC.

The CDR3 sequence: CASSEDGYNEQFF. CDR3 nucleotides: TGTGCCAGCAGTGAAGACGGGTACAATGAGCAGTTCTTC. The chain links TRBV6-4 to TRBJ2-1, with D unresolved. The germline CDR1 and CDR2 sequences are MRHNA and SNTAGT. Trimming took 3 bases from V and 4 from J, leaving 7 bases between them. The CDR3 is made up of 13 amino acids.

V gene TRBV5-1 combines with J gene TRBJ2-1; D is perhaps TRBD1 (6 bases). Trimming took 3 bases from V and 10 from J, leaving 20 bases between them. Per the germline V gene, CDR1 is SGHRS and CDR2 is YFSETQ. This CDR3 comprises 15 residues. CDR3 coding DNA: TGCGCCAGCAGCTCGACCTCAGCAGGGACAAGCGAGCAGTTCTTC. This gives the protein CASSSTSAGTSEQFF.

The rearrangement uses TRBV7-7 and TRBJ2-6; perhaps TRBD2 as D (5 bases). The V and J ends lost 5 bases and 2 bases respectively, with 19 bases between them. This CDR3 contains 18 residues. Germline V gene sequence: CDR1 SSHAT, CDR2 FNYEAQ (reference sequence). The chain's CDR3 is CASSPLVVGVAGANVLTF. CDR3 in DNA: TGTGCCAGCAGCCCCCTAGTCGTGGGAGTTGCTGGGGCCAACGTCCTGACTTTC. The whole variable domain, filled in from reference TRBV7-7 and TRBJ2-6, reads GAGVSQSPRYKVTKRGQDVTLRCDPISSHATLYWYQQALGQGPEFLTYFNYEAQPDKSGLPSDRFSAERPEGSISTLTIQRTEQRDSAMYRCASSPLVVGVAGANVLTFGAGSRLTVL.

The V and J genes are TRBV11-1 and TRBJ2-5; 8 nucleotides match TRBD2. The DNA end is more similar to TRBJ2-7, so the J call may be wrong. The CDR3 has 15 residues. Germline-derived CDR1 and CDR2 are SGHAT and FQDESV (reference sequence). The CDR3 nucleotides read TGTGCCAGCAGCTTAGGCGGGGGGCTAACCTACGAGCAGTACTTC. Protein sequence: CASSLGGGLTYEQYF.

The J gene is TRBJ2-1, the V gene TRBV28; TRBD2 aligns across 14 bases. The CDR3 is 12 residues long. Trimming at V came to 10 bases and at J to 8 bases, leaving 1 base not matched to a gene. From germline, CDR1 is MDHEN and CDR2 SYDVKM. The CDR3 protein is CATGLAGDEQFF. Written as DNA, the CDR3 is TGTGCCACGGGACTAGCGGGAGATGAGCAGTTCTTC.

This clone has a handful of counts. This chain connects TRBV6-5 to TRBJ2-1, with 9 bases identical to TRBD1. Germline CDR1 reads MNHEY; CDR2 reads SVGAGI. V dropped 7 bases and J dropped 5; count of bases not matched to a gene: 9. The length of the CDR3 is 15 residues. In DNA, the CDR3 is TGTGCCAGCAAGACCGGGACAGGGAACCACAATGAGCAGTTCTTC. This sequence encodes CASKTGTGNHNEQFF.

The V call is TRBV13, the J call TRBJ2-5; D remains unclear. Deletions cut 5 bases from V and 3 bases from J, with 16 bases between. The germline V gene has CDR1 PRHDT and CDR2 FYEKMQ (reference sequence). The CDR3 extends over 15 amino acids. The CDR3 coding sequence is TGTGCCAGCAGCCACCCTCTGGGGTTGGAAGAGACCCAGTACTTC. Translation gives CASSHPLGLEETQYF.

The V and J genes are TRBV9 and TRBJ2-7; D unresolved. Germline CDR1 is SGDLS and CDR2 is YYNGEE. V lost 0 bases, J lost 5 bases, and 12 bases lay in between. This CDR3 is 14 amino acids long. The chain's CDR3 is CASSVEGYNDEQYF. The CDR3 DNA is TGTGCCAGCAGCGTAGAAGGGTACAATGACGAGCAGTACTTC.

In its sample, this clone was seen once. The rearrangement links TRBV14 to TRBJ1-1; a weak D match, TRBD1 (5 bases). The V end lost 7 bases, the J end lost 6 bases, and 15 bases lay between the germline ends. CDR1 SGHDN and CDR2 FVKESK come from the germline V gene. The CDR3 is 13 residues long. The CDR3 bases are TGTGCCAGCACCTTCGCTTTAGGGGCTGAAGCTTTCTTT. Residues: CASTFALGAEAFF.

The chain employs TRBV9 and TRBJ1-2; 8 nucleotides line up with TRBD1. The CDR3 runs to 16 residues. V lost 0 bases to trimming and J lost 8 bases; unmatched junction nucleotides: 12. From germline, CDR1 is SGDLS and CDR2 YYNGEE. CDR3 sequence: CASSVDKDRAFGGYTF. For the CDR3, the DNA is TGTGCCAGCAGCGTAGATAAGGACAGGGCCTTCGGAGGCTACACCTTC.

The chain carries TRBV7-9 and TRBJ2-7; D is ambiguous. The CDR3 totals 14 residues. V was trimmed by 3 bases and J by 0 bases, leaving 9 bases between them. Looked up from germline, CDR1 is SEHNR and CDR2 is FQNEAQ (reference sequence). The CDR3 sequence: CASSFGVSSYEQYF. CDR3 bases: TGTGCCAGCAGCTTTGGTGTCAGCTCCTACGAGCAGTACTTC.

The rearrangement links TRBV9 to TRBJ1-2, with D possibly being TRBD1 (5 bases). Trimming stripped 4 bases from V and 1 base from J, with 11 bases between. The CDR3 length is 14 residues. Looked up from germline, CDR1 is SGDLS and CDR2 is YYNGEE. The CDR3 nucleotides read TGTGCCAGCAGCAATAGCGACAGTAACTATGGCTACACCTTC. Its protein product is CASSNSDSNYGYTF.

The CDR3 nucleotides are TGCGCCAGCAGCCAAGATCTGTGGGGGACGGACAATGAGCAGTTCTTC. It is translated as CASSQDLWGTDNEQFF. This rearrangement joins TRBV4-3 to TRBJ2-1, with D perhaps assigned TRBD1 or TRBD2 (5 bases each). Trimming removed 0 bases at V and 5 bases at J, with 14 bases between. Germline CDR1 LGHNA, CDR2 YSLEER. The CDR3 spans 16 residues.

This chain uses TRBV7-6 with TRBJ2-1, with 10 bases lining up with TRBD2. The CDR3 totals 16 residues. Germline CDR1 is SGHVS and CDR2 is FNYEAQ. The ends lost 2 bases at V and 3 bases at J; junction bases unmatched: 4. CDR3 in DNA: TGTGCCAGCAGCTTAATGGGGACTAGCGACTACAATGAGCAGTTCTTC. Its protein is CASSLMGTSDYNEQFF.